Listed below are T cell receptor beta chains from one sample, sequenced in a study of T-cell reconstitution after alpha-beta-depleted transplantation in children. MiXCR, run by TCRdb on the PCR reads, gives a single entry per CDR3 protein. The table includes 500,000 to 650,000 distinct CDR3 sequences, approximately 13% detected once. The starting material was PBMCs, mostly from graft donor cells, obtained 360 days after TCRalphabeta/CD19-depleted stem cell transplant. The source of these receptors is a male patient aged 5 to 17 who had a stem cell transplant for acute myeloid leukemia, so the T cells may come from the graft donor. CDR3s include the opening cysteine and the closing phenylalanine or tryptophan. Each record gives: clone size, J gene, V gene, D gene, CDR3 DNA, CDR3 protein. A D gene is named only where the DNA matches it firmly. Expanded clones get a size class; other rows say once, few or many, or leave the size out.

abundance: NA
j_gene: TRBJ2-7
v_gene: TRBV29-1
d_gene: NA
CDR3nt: TGCAGCGCCTCCGGGACCCGGGGGTACGAGCAGTACTTC
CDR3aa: CSASGTRGYEQYF

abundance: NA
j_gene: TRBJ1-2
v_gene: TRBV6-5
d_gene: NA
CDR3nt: TGTGCCAGCAGTTTGCAGTTTGGACAGTATTATGGCTACACCTTC
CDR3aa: CASSLQFGQYYGYTF

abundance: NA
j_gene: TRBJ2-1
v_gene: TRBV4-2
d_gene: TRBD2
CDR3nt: TGTGCCAGCAGTCAGGACAGGGAAAGGACTAGCGGGAGAGACAATGAGCAGTTCTTC
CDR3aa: CASSQDRERTSGRDNEQFF

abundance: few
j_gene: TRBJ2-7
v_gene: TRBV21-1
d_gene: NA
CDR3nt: TGTGCCAGCAGCGCTATGGGGGACTTCTTATACGAGCAGTACTTC
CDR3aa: CASSAMGDFLYEQYF

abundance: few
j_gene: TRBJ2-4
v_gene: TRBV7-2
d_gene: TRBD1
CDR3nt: TGTGCCAGCAGTAAAAACCGGGACAGAGGTCCTAGAAACATTCAGTACTTC
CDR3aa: CASSKNRDRGPRNIQYF

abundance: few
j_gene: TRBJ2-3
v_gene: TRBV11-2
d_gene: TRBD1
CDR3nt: TGTGCCAGCAGCTCCCAGACAGGGACAGGAGATACGCAGTATTTT
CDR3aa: CASSSQTGTGDTQYF

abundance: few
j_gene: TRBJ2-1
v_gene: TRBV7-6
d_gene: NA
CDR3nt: TGTGCCAGCAGCCCCGACGGGCGGAGGTCCAATGAGCAGTTCTTC
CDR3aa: CASSPDGRRSNEQFF

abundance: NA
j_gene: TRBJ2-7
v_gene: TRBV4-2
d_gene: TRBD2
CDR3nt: TGTGCCAGCAGCCGTACAGCTAGCGGGAGGTTTAACGAGCAGTACTTC
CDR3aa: CASSRTASGRFNEQYF

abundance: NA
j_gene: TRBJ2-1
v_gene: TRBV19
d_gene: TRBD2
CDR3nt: TGTGCCAGTAGTATAACTAGCGGGAGCTCCTACAATGAGCAGTTCTTC
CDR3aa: CASSITSGSSYNEQFF

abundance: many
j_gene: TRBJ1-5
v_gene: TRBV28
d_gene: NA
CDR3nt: TGTGCCAGCAGTTTGGGGAGTCGGTTATCCCAGCATTTT
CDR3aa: CASSLGSRLSQHF

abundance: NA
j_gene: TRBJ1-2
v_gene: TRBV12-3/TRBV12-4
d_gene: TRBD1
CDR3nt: TGTGCCAGCAGTCCGACAGGGAGATATGGCTACACCTTC
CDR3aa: CASSPTGRYGYTF

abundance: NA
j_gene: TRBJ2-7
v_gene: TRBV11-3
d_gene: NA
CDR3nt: TGTGCCAGCAGCTTAGGGGCGAGTTTTTCTTGGGAGGAGCAGTACTTC
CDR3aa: CASSLGASFSWEEQYF